These 26 T cell receptor beta chains originate from one sample sequenced in a study of T cell responses to AZD1222 COVID-19 vaccine. Clones were read by immunoSEQ multiplex PCR, and TCRdb kept only the in-frame ones, dropping some. The table includes 82,000 or so clones, roughly nine tenths detected once. The sequenced sample was peripheral blood, obtained on day 0 of AZD1222 vaccination. The source is an adult in good health.

The genes are TRBV19 and TRBJ1-5; 9 bases fit TRBD1. CDR3 size: 17 residues. V lost 9 bases, J lost 1 base, and 13 bases stayed unmatched. The germline V gene has CDR1 LNHDA and CDR2 SQIVND (reference sequence). CDR3 protein: CASLGQGWSGSNQPQHF. The DNA of the CDR3 is TGTGCCAGCTTGGGACAGGGATGGTCGGGGAGCAATCAGCCCCAGCATTTT.

The CDR3 sequence is CASSSWTGLYEQYF. The CDR3 DNA is TGCGCCAGCAGCTCTTGGACAGGACTATACGAGCAGTACTTC. V usage is TRBV5-1 and J usage is TRBJ2-7; possibly TRBD1 for D (7 bases). V gave up 3 bases and J gave up 4 bases, with 14 bases separating them. CDR1 is SGHRS and CDR2 is YFSETQ in the germline V gene. The CDR3 contains 14 residues.

Concerning this clone itself: The same CDR3 arises from other DNA sequences in this sample as well. The V gene is TRBV19, the J gene TRBJ1-5, with D possibly matching TRBD1 (6 bases). V lost 3 bases and J 5 bases, leaving 11 bases between the germline ends. Germline V gene sequence: CDR1 LNHDA, CDR2 SQIVND (reference sequence). CDR3 length: 14 amino acids. The CDR3 protein is CASSIGGRDQPQHF. CDR3 sequence (DNA): TGTGCCAGTAGTATCGGGGGGCGCGATCAGCCCCAGCATTTT.

The chain combines TRBV28 with TRBJ1-4; tentatively, D is TRBD1 (5 bases). Trimming cost V 6 bases and J 6 bases, with 14 bases left between them. Germline CDR1 reads MDHEN; CDR2 reads SYDVKM. The CDR3 consists of 14 residues. The CDR3 loop reads CASSPGGWDEKLFF. DNA of the CDR3: TGTGCCAGCAGCCCCGGGGGGTGGGATGAAAAACTGTTTTTT.

The chain combines TRBV6-6 with TRBJ2-3; TRBD1 agrees at 11 bases. This CDR3 is 15 amino acids long. Unmatched junction bases numbered 5, after V lost 5 bases and J lost 4 bases. Germline lookup yields CDR1 MNHNY and CDR2 SVGAGI (reference sequence). CDR3 DNA: TGTGCCAGCAGTCCCGGGACAGGGGGGCCAGATACGCAGTATTTT. The encoded protein is CASSPGTGGPDTQYF.

This clone has only one observation. The rearrangement uses TRBV24-1 and TRBJ2-7; 15 positions agree with TRBD2. Germline V CDR1 and CDR2: KGHDR, SFDVKD. Germline trimming cut 9 bases from V and 8 bases from J; bases unmatched to any gene: 4. The CDR3 loop spans 13 amino acids. This chain's CDR3 is CATGLAGGQKQYF. The CDR3 DNA reads as TGTGCCACCGGACTAGCGGGGGGGCAGAAGCAGTACTTC.

This clone showed up just once. The rearrangement joins TRBV5-1 to TRBJ2-3; D may be TRBD1 or TRBD2 (5 bases each). The ends were cut back, 4 bases at V and 5 bases at J, with 23 bases in the middle. The CDR3 is 17 residues long. Germline values: CDR1 SGHRS, CDR2 YFSETQ. The CDR3 loop is CASSASGTAVFGDTQYF. In DNA, the CDR3 is TGCGCCAGCAGCGCTTCCGGGACCGCCGTCTTTGGAGATACGCAGTATTTT.

J is TRBJ2-7 and V is TRBV7-2, with 8 positions matching TRBD2. The CDR3 contains 15 residues. J lost 2 bases, V lost 5 bases, and 8 bases had no gene match. The germline CDR1 and CDR2 sequences are SGHTA and FQGNSA. The CDR3 sequence is CASSRVAGSTYEQYF. CDR3 coding DNA: TGTGCCAGCAGCCGCGTAGCGGGGTCCACCTACGAGCAGTACTTC. Full variable domain (rest looked up from reference TRBV7-2 and TRBJ2-7): GAGVSQSPSNKVTEKGKDVELRCDPISGHTALYWYRQSLGQGLEFLIYFQGNSAPDKSGLPSDRFSAERTGGSVSTLTIQRTQQEDSAVYLCASSRVAGSTYEQYFGPGTRLTVT.

The gene calls are TRBV14 and TRBJ1-3; TRBD1 is a possible D gene (5 bases). CDR1 and CDR2 from the germline V gene are SGHDN and FVKESK. The V and J ends lost 4 bases and 5 bases respectively, with 9 bases between them. This CDR3 has 13 amino acids. This chain's CDR3 is CASSPGPRNTIYF. The DNA of the CDR3 is TGTGCCAGCAGCCCGGGACCGAGAAACACCATATATTTT.

The chain is built from TRBV27 and TRBJ2-7; TRBD1 agrees at 7 bases. V dropped 4 bases and J dropped 2; count of bases not matched to a gene: 5. The CDR3 contains 14 residues. CDR1 and CDR2 (germline): MNHEY, SMNVEV (reference sequence). The CDR3 loop is CASSYRDRAYEQYF. DNA for the CDR3: TGTGCCAGCAGTTACCGGGACAGAGCCTACGAGCAGTACTTC.

This clone was recorded once. The chain has TRBV7-9 and TRBJ1-1; D is unclear. CDR1 and CDR2 (germline): SEHNR, FQNEAQ (reference sequence). The CDR3 totals 13 residues. Trimming took off 4 bases at V and 2 bases at J, with 8 bases between the two ends. The CDR3 loop is CASSSQTNTEAFF. CDR3 coding DNA: TGTGCCAGCAGCTCACAGACAAACACTGAAGCTTTCTTT.

This clone was recorded once. This chain links TRBV5-1 with TRBJ2-5; possibly TRBD1 or TRBD2 for D (5 bases each). The CDR3 runs 14 residues. The germline V gene has CDR1 SGHRS and CDR2 YFSETQ. Trimming removed 4 bases at V and 1 base at J, with 11 bases between. The chain's CDR3 is CASSLRGSQETQYF. CDR3 bases: TGCGCCAGCAGCCTGAGGGGTAGCCAAGAGACCCAGTACTTC.

V is TRBV12-3 or TRBV12-4 and J is TRBJ1-5; D might be TRBD1 (5 bases). Trimming cost V 6 bases and J 7 bases, with 13 bases left between them. CDR3 length: 13 amino acids. Here the CDR3 reads CASSLQVEQPQHF. CDR3 DNA: TGTGCCAGCAGCCTACAGGTTGAGCAGCCCCAGCATTTT.

The chain has TRBV6-5 and TRBJ1-2; possible D gene TRBD1, 5 bases. Germline V lookup: CDR1 MNHEY, CDR2 SVGAGI. There are 13 residues in the CDR3. V was pared by 6 bases and J by 8 bases, with 16 bases between. The CDR3 sequence is CASSSGTAVGYTF. In DNA, the CDR3 is TGTGCCAGCAGCTCCGGGACGGCTGTCGGCTACACCTTC.

This rearrangement joins TRBV5-1 to TRBJ2-2; a weak D match, TRBD1 (6 bases). CDR3 length: 15 amino acids. The ends were cut back, 6 bases at V and 2 bases at J, with 14 bases in the middle. The germline V gene has CDR1 SGHRS and CDR2 YFSETQ. CDR3 bases: TGCGCCAGCACCTTTCGGGACACAAACACCGGGGAGCTGTTTTTT. It is translated as CASTFRDTNTGELFF.

This clone was found once. This chain joins TRBV18 and TRBJ1-1, with D hard to call. Germline lookup yields CDR1 KGHSH and CDR2 LQKENI. Trimming took 5 bases from V and 6 from J, leaving 13 bases between them. This CDR3 comprises 13 residues. As DNA, the CDR3 is TGTGCCAGCTCATTGAATTTTGGGGCTGAAGCTTTCTTT. It codes for CASSLNFGAEAFF.

This rearrangement joins TRBV19 to TRBJ1-1; TRBD1 might be the D (6 bases). V was pared by 5 bases and J by 0 bases, with 10 bases between. There are 14 residues in the CDR3. Germline V gives CDR1 LNHDA, CDR2 SQIVND (reference sequence). The DNA of the CDR3 is TGTGCCAGTAGTCCGTGGACAGTGAACACTGAAGCTTTCTTT. It is translated as CASSPWTVNTEAFF.

V usage is TRBV2 and J usage is TRBJ1-5, with TRBD1 matching 12 bases. With 3 bases clipped from V and 0 bases from J, the junction kept 6 bases outside the gene matches. Germline assignment: CDR1 SNHLY and CDR2 FYNNEI. This CDR3 comprises 18 residues. CDR3 sequence reads: CASSEGTGGFSSNQPQHF. The CDR3 nucleotides read TGTGCCAGCAGTGAGGGGACAGGGGGCTTTAGTAGCAATCAGCCCCAGCATTTT.

The chain carries TRBV6-7 and TRBJ1-5, with a possible D match to TRBD1 (5 bases). TRBV6-7 is classed as an ORF, of uncertain function. V lost 5 bases to trimming and J lost 0 bases, with 11 bases between them. The CDR3 totals 15 residues. The CDR3 sequence is CASSSDRNSNQPQHF. Here the CDR3 DNA reads TGTGCCAGCAGTAGTGACAGAAATAGCAATCAGCCCCAGCATTTT.

CDR3 nucleotides: TGTGCCAGCAGTTCGACAGGGACAGCTCTAGCCAAAAACATTCAGTACTTC. Its protein is CASSSTGTALAKNIQYF. The chain employs TRBV27 and TRBJ2-4; 7 nucleotides match TRBD1. Germline lookup yields CDR1 MNHEY and CDR2 SMNVEV (reference sequence). After removal of 4 bases from V and 0 bases from J, the junction contained 9 bases not matched to a gene. The CDR3 length is 17 residues.

J is TRBJ2-7 and V is TRBV6-2 or TRBV6-3, with D uncertain. The CDR3 covers 14 residues. Trimming cost V 2 bases and J 0 bases, with 8 bases left between them. Germline V lookup: CDR1 MNHEY, CDR2 SVGEGT. CDR3 nucleotides: TGTGCCAGCAGTTACGGGCTCACCTCCTACGAGCAGTACTTC. Its translation: CASSYGLTSYEQYF.

The V gene is TRBV29-1, the J gene TRBJ1-2; D is perhaps TRBD1 (5 bases). There are 9 residues in the CDR3. Germline CDR1 and CDR2: SQVTM and ANQGSEA. The ends were cut back, 7 bases at V and 5 bases at J, with 5 bases in the middle. CDR3 in amino acids: CSGQYGYTF. CDR3 nucleotide sequence: TGCAGCGGACAGTATGGCTACACCTTC.

With regard to this clone: The junction does not match germline at one end; this may be a read error. The chain has TRBV7-7 and TRBJ1-1; the D gene is possibly TRBD1 (5 bases). The length of the CDR3 is 13 residues. Germline CDR1 and CDR2: SSHAT and FNYEAQ (reference sequence). The CDR3 DNA follows: TGTGCTAGCAGTATGAGTAGGGGCACTGAAGCTTTCTTT. As protein: CASSMSRGTEAFF. Drawing the rest from reference TRBV7-7 and TRBJ1-1, the complete variable domain is GAGVSQSPRYKVTKRGQDVTLRCDPISSHATLYWYQQALGQGPEFLTYFNYEAQPDKSGLPSDRFSAERPEGSISTLTIQRTEQRDSAMYRCASSMSRGTEAFFGQGTRLTVV.

The chain employs TRBV11-2 and TRBJ2-5; TRBD2 aligns across 7 bases. The junction had 10 bases not matched to a gene; V was cut back by 1 base and J by 14 bases. Germline values: CDR1 SGHAT, CDR2 FQNNGV. This CDR3 contains 13 residues. This CDR3 reads CASSLALAGPPYF. DNA for the CDR3: TGTGCCAGCAGCTTAGCCTTAGCGGGCCCTCCTTACTTC.

The chain is built from TRBV7-9 and TRBJ2-3; 11 bases line up with TRBD2. From germline, CDR1 is SEHNR and CDR2 FQNEAQ (reference sequence). The CDR3 runs 17 residues. J was trimmed by 5 bases and V by 4 bases; bases with no gene match: 11. The CDR3 sequence is CASSSNLAGGPGDTQYF. In DNA, the CDR3 is TGTGCCAGCAGCTCAAACCTAGCGGGGGGCCCCGGAGATACGCAGTATTTT.

This chain joins TRBV5-1 and TRBJ1-5, with TRBD1 as a possible D gene (5 bases). Germline V gives CDR1 SGHRS, CDR2 YFSETQ. CDR3 length equals 15 residues. V lost 0 bases and J 4 bases, leaving 11 bases between the germline ends. The CDR3 loop reads CASSLEGPPNQPQHF. The CDR3 region has the DNA TGCGCCAGCAGCTTGGAGGGACCCCCAAATCAGCCCCAGCATTTT.